This T cell receptor beta chain was found in a study of T cell responses to AZD1222 COVID-19 vaccine (dated by TCRdb to the early 2020s). Study-wide context: AZD1222 recipients whose second dose came at about 4 weeks and those whose second dose came at about 12 weeks were combined into one group, since spike-specific TCR depth and breadth did not differ between the two schedules. TCR sequencing covered 230 to 250 trial participants: 200 to 220 given two doses of AZD1222 and approximately 25 given two doses of MenACWY control vaccine. Enrollment into the trials was organized by age into subgroups of 18-55, 56-69 and 70-plus years, and those subgroups contained about 160, 30 and 59 TCR-sequenced participants, respectively.

The research as a whole found: Participants were mostly white British, with more females than males. The authors suggested clonal diversity may have been underestimated. Because no day 14 peak-response samples were available, repertoires were characterized only after the peak T cell response. Nearly half of unique spike-specific TCRs reportedly recognized epitopes outside regions mutated in the B.1.351 and B.1.1.7 variants. In the small 56-69-year group, the increase in depth fell short of significance, most likely because of low power. Conclusions about previously exposed vaccinees are limited because only a handful of AZD1222 recipients were SARS-CoV-2 seropositive at baseline. CD4 TCRs associated with the vaccine covered the entire spike protein, and the dominant responses were in regions 160-218 and 743-854. After two AZD1222 doses, both the breadth and the depth of spike-specific TCRs were significantly higher than at day 0 and than in MenACWY recipients.

With regard to this clone: Its antigen has not been determined. The record has no base qualities; no much larger clone is one base away.

From the cysteine through the phenylalanine, the CDR3 covers 14 amino acids. Only CDR3 DNA remains: 42 bases, in frame from the first base. The germline ends are 11 bases apart after V is trimmed by 0 bases and J by 10 bases. Taken from the germline V gene, the CDR1 and CDR2 loops are SGDLS and YYNGEE. This specimen's time point label, per the study, means: baseline before first vaccination. The vaccinee samples were drawn from two UK trials, COV001 and COV002, one of which was a single-blind randomized controlled phase 2/3 trial testing AZD1222 (ChAdOx1 nCoV-19) in healthy adults. For TCRbeta chain sequencing, PBMC samples from trial participants were taken at day 0 and at day 28 after the second dose. The CDR3 regions of human TCRbeta chains were subjected to immunosequencing. On the study's bioinformatics: TCRs in the repertoires were matched against a reference library of SARS-CoV-2-specific TCRs that had been generated with the MIRA antigen-specificity platform. Breadth meant the fraction of unique TCRs that were SARS-CoV-2-associated, whereas depth meant the fraction of total T cells that were SARS-CoV-2-associated. Using the MIRA data, each spike-specific TCR was assigned both to the spike region to which the TCR was reactive and to a CD4 or CD8 class. Log10-transformed breadth and depth values were compared by one-way ANOVA with Sidak's multiple comparisons tests. What TCRdb holds here is the immuneACCESS table cut down to in-frame rearrangements. Part of the clones is not present; checked against another copy, under half of the missing clones reflect an unresolved V gene, and the others are unexplained. V and J calls and clone size are given by that table; D and trimming were obtained from the DNA. This sample holds 130,000 or so clones; 86% were observed only once. 10% to 15% of the sample is taken by the ten largest.

The sequenced sample was peripheral blood, obtained on day 0 of AZD1222 vaccination. This TCR was sampled from an adult in good health. This receptor chain uses TRBV9 and TRBJ1-6; the D gene identity is not certain. The encoded CDR3 is CASSVEWVGSPLHF. The DNA sequence is TGTGCCAGCAGCGTAGAATGGGTAGGGTCACCCCTCCACTTT.